The 8 T cell receptor beta chains below were found in one sample sequenced in a study of post-analysis software for immune sequencing data. What these receptors recognize is not known. The authors incorporated unique molecular identifiers into the TCR beta cDNA libraries. TCRdb analysed the PCR reads with MiXCR anew, one entry per CDR3 protein. Here the sample spans just over 250,000 distinct CDR3 sequences, approximately 34% being singletons. Study outcomes and limitations: Comparison of patients with controls showed a handful of TRBV segments more frequent in patients, TRBV5-6, TRBV5-1 and TRBV20-1 among them.

Sequenced input: blood. The source is a girl aged 10-17 years with multiple sclerosis.

Many counts were recorded for this clonotype. The chain couples TRBV6-5 to TRBJ2-1; D unclear. V lost 0 bases and J 8 bases, leaving 11 bases between the germline ends. The CDR3 spans 14 residues. The germline V gene has CDR1 MNHEY and CDR2 SVGAGI. As DNA, the CDR3 is TGTGCCAGCAGTTACTCAGGCCCCTTCGATGAGCAGTTCTTC. This encodes CASSYSGPFDEQFF.

The chain is built from TRBV7-2 and TRBJ2-7; 12 bases agree with TRBD2. V trimming: 4 bases; J trimming: 2 bases; junction bases outside the gene matches: 3. Germline values: CDR1 SGHTA, CDR2 FQGNSA. This CDR3 is 15 amino acids long. The CDR3 sequence is CASSSSGGDAYEQYF. CDR3 nucleotides: TGTGCCAGCAGCTCTAGCGGGGGGGACGCCTACGAGCAGTACTTC.

This clonotype was recorded many times. The chain employs TRBV10-2 and TRBJ1-1, with unresolved D. This CDR3 comprises 15 residues. Germline CDR1 WSHSY, CDR2 SAAADI. The germline V and J ends were trimmed by 2 bases and 6 bases, with 16 bases remaining between them. CDR3: CASSEVGFTPSEAFF. CDR3 DNA: TGCGCCAGCAGTGAGGTCGGCTTCACTCCCTCTGAAGCTTTCTTT.

The table lists this clonotype with many counts. V and J are TRBV10-2 and TRBJ1-2; D might be TRBD1 (5 bases). V was trimmed by 6 bases and J by 3 bases, leaving 8 bases between them. The CDR3 has 12 residues. From germline, CDR1 is WSHSY and CDR2 SAAADI. The CDR3 DNA reads TGCGCCAGCAGCAGGGATGACTATGGCTACACCTTC. Residues: CASSRDDYGYTF.

This clonotype was counted ten times or more. V is TRBV9 and J is TRBJ2-5, with D perhaps matching TRBD2 (6 bases). The CDR3 is made up of 16 amino acids. V lost 0 bases to trimming and J lost 5 bases, with 17 bases between them. Germline CDR1 reads SGDLS; CDR2 reads YYNGEE. CDR3 nucleotide sequence: TGTGCCAGCAGCGTAGAACCCAGCGGGTGGGTGGAGACCCAGTACTTC. This codes for CASSVEPSGWVETQYF.

This clonotype is medium-sized (0.01 to 0.1%) by share. The chain links TRBV29-1 to TRBJ2-3, with 14 bases lining up with TRBD2. The CDR3 is 14 residues long. The trim removed 6 bases at V and 4 bases at J, leaving 3 bases unmatched. Germline lookup yields CDR1 SQVTM and CDR2 ANQGSEA. The CDR3 DNA reads TGCAGCGTCGCGACTAGCGGGAGGGCAGATACGCAGTATTTT. This gives the protein CSVATSGRADTQYF.

This sequence joins TRBV19 and TRBJ2-3; possibly TRBD1 for D (5 bases). Germline-derived CDR1 and CDR2 are LNHDA and SQIVND (reference sequence). Trimming took off 7 bases at V and 1 base at J, with 9 bases between the two ends. The CDR3 runs to 13 residues. CDR3 residues: CASTGHRTDTQYF. For the CDR3, the DNA is TGTGCCAGTACAGGACATCGCACAGATACGCAGTATTTT.

This clonotype has more than one count but fewer than ten. Just one base apart from a much larger clone, this may be a read error. This chain connects TRBV29-1 to TRBJ2-5; 7 positions match TRBD2. CDR3 length equals 12 residues. Germline V gene data show CDR1 as SQVTM and CDR2 as ANQGSEA. Trimming cost V 7 bases and J 3 bases; bases outside gene matches: 5. Written as DNA, the CDR3 is TGCAGCGGTGGACTAGTGGAAGAGACCCAGTACTTC. Translating it yields CSGGLVEETQYF.